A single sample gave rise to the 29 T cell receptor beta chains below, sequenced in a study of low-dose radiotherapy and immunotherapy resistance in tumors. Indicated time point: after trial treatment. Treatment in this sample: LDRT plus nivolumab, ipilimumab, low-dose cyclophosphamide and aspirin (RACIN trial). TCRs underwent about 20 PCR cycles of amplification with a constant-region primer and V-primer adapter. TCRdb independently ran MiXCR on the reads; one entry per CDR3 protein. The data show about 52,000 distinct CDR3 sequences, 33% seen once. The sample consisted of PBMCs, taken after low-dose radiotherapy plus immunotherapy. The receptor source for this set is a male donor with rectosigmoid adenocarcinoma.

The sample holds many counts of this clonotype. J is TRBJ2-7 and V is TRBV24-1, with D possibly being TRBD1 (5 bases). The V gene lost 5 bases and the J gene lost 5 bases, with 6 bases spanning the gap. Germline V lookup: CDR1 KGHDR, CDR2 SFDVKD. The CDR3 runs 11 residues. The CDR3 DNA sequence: TGTGCCACCAGTGTACAGGACGAGCAGTACTTC. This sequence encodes CATSVQDEQYF.

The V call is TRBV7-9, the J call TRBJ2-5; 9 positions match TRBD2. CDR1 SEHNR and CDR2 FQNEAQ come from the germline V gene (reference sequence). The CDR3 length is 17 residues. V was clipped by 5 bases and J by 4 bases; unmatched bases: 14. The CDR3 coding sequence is TGTGCCAGCAGCCCCTGGCGTCCAGCGGGAGGCCGAGAGACCCAGTACTTC. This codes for CASSPWRPAGGRETQYF.

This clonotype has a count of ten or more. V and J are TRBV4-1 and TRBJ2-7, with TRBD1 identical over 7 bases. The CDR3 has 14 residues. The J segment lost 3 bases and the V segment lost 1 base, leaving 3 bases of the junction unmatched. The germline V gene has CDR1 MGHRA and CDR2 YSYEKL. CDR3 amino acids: CASSQGDRGYEQYF. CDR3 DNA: TGCGCCAGCAGCCAAGGGGACAGAGGCTACGAGCAGTACTTC.

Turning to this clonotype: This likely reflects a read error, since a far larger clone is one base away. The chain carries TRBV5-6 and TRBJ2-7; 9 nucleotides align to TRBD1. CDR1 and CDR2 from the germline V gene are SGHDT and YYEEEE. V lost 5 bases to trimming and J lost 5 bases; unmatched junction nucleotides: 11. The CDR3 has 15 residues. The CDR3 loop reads CASRPSGTGTHEQYF. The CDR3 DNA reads TGTGCCAGCAGACCCTCAGGGACAGGGACCCACGAGCAGTACTTC.

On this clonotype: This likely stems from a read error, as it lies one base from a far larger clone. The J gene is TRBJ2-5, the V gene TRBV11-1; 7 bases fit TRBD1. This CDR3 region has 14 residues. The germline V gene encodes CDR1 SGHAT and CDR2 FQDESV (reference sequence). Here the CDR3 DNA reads TGTGTCAGCAGCCCAACAGGGGTTCGGGAGACCCAGTACTTC. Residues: CVSSPTGVRETQYF.

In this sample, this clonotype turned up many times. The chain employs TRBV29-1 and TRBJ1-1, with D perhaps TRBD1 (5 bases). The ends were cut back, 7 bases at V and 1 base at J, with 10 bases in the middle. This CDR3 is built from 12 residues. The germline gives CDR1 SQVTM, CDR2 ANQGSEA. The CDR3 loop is CSATRENTEAFF. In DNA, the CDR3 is TGCAGCGCTACCAGGGAGAACACTGAAGCTTTCTTT.

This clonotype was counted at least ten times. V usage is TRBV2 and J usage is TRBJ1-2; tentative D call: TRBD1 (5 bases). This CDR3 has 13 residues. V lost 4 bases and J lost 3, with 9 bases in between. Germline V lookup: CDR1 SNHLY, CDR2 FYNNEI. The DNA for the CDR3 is TGTGCCAGCAGTGCCGGGGGGTACTATGGCTACACCTTC. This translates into CASSAGGYYGYTF.

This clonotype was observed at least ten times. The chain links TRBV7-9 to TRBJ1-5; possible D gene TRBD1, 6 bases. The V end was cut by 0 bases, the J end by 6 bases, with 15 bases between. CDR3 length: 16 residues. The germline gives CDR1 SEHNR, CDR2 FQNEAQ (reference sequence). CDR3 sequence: CASSLARQEDGQPQHF. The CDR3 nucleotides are TGTGCCAGCAGCTTAGCGCGACAGGAGGACGGTCAGCCCCAGCATTTT.

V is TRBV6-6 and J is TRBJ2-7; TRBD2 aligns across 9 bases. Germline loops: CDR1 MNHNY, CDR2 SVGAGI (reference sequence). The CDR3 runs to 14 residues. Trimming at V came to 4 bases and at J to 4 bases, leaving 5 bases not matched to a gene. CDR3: CASSSLAGRYEQYF. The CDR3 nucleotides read TGTGCCAGCAGTTCGCTAGCGGGGAGGTACGAGCAGTACTTC.

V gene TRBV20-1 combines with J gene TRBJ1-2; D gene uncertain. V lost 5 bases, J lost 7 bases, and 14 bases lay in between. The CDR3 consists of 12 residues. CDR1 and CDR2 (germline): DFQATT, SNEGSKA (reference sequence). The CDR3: CSAPGAKRGYTF. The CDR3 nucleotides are TGCAGTGCTCCGGGAGCAAAGCGTGGCTACACCTTC.

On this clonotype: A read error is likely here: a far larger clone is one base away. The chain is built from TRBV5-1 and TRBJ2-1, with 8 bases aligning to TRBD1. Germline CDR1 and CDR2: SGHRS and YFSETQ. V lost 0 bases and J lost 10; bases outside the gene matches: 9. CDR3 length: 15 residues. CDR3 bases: TGCGCCAGCAGCTTGGGACAGGGGATATGGGACGAGCAGTTCTTC. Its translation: CASSLGQGIWDEQFF.

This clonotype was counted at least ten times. CDR3 in amino acids: CASGRAGDSTDTQYF. As DNA, the CDR3 is TGTGCCAGCGGTAGGGCAGGGGACAGCACAGATACGCAGTATTTT. V gene TRBV6-2 or TRBV6-3 combines with J gene TRBJ2-3; D might be TRBD1 (6 bases). Trimming removed 8 bases at V and 0 bases at J, with 15 bases between. Germline V gene lookup returns CDR1 MNHEY and CDR2 SVGEGT. The CDR3 has 15 residues.

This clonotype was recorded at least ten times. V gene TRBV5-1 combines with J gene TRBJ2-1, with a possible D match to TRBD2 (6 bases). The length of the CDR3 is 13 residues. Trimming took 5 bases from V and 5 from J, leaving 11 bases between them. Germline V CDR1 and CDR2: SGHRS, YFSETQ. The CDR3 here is CASRSGLDNEQFF. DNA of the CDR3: TGCGCCAGCAGGTCGGGACTCGACAATGAGCAGTTCTTC.

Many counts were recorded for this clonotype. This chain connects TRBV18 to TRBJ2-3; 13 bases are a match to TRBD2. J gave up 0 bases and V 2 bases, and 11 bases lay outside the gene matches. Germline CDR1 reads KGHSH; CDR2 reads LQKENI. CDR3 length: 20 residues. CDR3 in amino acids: CASSPKPETSGGTSTDTQYF. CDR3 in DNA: TGTGCCAGCTCACCAAAACCCGAGACTAGCGGGGGGACTAGCACAGATACGCAGTATTTT.

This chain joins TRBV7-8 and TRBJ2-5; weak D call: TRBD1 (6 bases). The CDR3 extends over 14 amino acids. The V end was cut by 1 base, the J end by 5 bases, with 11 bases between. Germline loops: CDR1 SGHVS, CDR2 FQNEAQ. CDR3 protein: CASSLGTVLETQYF. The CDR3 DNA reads TGTGCCAGCAGCTTAGGGACAGTATTGGAGACCCAGTACTTC.

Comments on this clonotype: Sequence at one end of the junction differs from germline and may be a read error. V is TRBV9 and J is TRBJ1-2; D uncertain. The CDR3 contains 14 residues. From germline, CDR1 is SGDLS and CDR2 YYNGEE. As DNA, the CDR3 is TGTGCCAGCAGCGAGGAGGCAGCCCCCTATGGCTATACCTTC. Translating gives CASSEEAAPYGYTF. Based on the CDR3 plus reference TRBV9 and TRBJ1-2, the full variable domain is DSGVTQTPKHLITATGQRVTLRCSPRSGDLSVYWYQQSLDQGLQFLIQYYNGEERAKGNILERFSAQQFPDLHSELNLSSLELGDSALYFCASSEEAAPYGYTFGSGTRLTVV.

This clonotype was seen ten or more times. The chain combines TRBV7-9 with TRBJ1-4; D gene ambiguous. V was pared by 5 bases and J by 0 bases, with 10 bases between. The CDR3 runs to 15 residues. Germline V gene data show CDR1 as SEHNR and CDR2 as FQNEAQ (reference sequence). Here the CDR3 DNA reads TGTGCCAGCAGCCCAATCACTTCAACTAATGAAAAACTGTTTTTT. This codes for CASSPITSTNEKLFF.

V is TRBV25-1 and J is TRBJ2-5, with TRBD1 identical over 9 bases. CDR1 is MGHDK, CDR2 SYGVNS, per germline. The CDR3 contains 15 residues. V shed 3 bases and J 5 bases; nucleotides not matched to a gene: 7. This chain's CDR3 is CASSDPTGGIETQYF. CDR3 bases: TGTGCCAGCAGTGACCCGACAGGGGGGATCGAGACCCAGTACTTC.

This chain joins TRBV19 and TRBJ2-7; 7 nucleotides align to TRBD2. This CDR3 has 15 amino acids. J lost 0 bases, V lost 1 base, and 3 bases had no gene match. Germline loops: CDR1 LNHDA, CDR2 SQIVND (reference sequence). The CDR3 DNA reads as TGTGCCAGTAGTATAGGAAGCGGGAACTCCTACGAGCAGTACTTC. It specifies CASSIGSGNSYEQYF. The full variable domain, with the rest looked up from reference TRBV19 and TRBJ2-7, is DGGITQSPKYLFRKEGQNVTLSCEQNLNHDAMYWYRQDPGQGLRLIYYSQIVNDFQKGDIAEGYSVSREKKESFPLTVTSAQKNPTAFYLCASSIGSGNSYEQYFGPGTRLTVT.

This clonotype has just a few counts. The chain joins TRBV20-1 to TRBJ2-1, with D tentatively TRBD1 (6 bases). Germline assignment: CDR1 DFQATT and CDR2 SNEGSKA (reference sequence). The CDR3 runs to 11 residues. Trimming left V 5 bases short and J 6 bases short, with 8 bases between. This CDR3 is CSAAQGNEQFF. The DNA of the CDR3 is TGCAGTGCTGCACAGGGCAATGAGCAGTTCTTC.

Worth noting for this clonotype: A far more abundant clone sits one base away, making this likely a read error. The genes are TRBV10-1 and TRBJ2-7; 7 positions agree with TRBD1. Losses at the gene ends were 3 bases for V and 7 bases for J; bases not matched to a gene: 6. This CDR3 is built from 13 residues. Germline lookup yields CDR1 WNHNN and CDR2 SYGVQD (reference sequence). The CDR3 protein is CASSEQGKGEQYF. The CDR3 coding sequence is TGCGCCAGCAGTGAACAGGGGAAGGGTGAGCAGTACTTC.

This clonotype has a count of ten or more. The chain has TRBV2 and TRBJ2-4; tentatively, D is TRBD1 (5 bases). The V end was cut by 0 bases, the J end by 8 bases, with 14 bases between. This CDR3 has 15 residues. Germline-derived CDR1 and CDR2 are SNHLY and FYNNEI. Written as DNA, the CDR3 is TGTGCCAGCAGTGAAGCGACAGATAATTTAGACATTCAGTACTTC. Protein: CASSEATDNLDIQYF.

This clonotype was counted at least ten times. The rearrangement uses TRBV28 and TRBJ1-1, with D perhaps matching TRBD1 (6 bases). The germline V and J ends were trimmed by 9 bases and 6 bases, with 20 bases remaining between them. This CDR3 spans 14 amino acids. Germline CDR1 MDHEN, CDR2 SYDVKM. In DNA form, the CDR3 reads TGTGCCAGTATTAAGTACAGGGTAGGGGCTGAAGCTTTCTTT. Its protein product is CASIKYRVGAEAFF.

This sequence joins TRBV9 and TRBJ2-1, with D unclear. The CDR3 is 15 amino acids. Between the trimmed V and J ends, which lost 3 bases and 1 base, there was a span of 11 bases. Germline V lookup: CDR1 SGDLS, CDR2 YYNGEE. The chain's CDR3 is CASSADGMSYNEQFF. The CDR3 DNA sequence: TGTGCCAGCAGCGCCGACGGTATGTCCTACAATGAGCAGTTCTTC.

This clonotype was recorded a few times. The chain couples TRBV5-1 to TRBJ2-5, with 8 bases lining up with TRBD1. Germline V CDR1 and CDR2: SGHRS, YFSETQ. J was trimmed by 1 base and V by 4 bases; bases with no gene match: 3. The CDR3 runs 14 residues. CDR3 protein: CASSRGQAQETQYF. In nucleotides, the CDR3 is TGCGCCAGCAGCCGGGGACAGGCCCAAGAGACCCAGTACTTC.

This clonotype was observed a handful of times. CDR3 sequence reads: CASSALGQGGSEAFF. The CDR3 coding sequence is TGTGCCAGCAGCGCGTTGGGACAGGGAGGCTCTGAAGCTTTCTTT. The rearrangement joins TRBV9 to TRBJ1-1; TRBD1 agrees at 9 bases. The J segment lost 6 bases and the V segment lost 3 bases, leaving 9 bases of the junction unmatched. Germline V gene sequence: CDR1 SGDLS, CDR2 YYNGEE. There are 15 residues in the CDR3.

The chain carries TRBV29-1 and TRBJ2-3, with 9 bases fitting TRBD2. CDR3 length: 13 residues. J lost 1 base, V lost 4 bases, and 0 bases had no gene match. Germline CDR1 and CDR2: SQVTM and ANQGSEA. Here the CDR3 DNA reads TGCAGCGTTGGGACTAGCGGCACAGATACGCAGTATTTT. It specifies CSVGTSGTDTQYF.

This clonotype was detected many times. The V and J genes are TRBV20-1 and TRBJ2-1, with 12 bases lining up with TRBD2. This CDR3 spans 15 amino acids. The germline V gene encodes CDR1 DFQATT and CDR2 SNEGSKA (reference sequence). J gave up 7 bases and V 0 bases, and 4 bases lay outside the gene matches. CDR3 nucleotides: TGCAGTGCTAGAGACCTAGCGGGAGGGAGGAATGAGCAGTTCTTC. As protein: CSARDLAGGRNEQFF.

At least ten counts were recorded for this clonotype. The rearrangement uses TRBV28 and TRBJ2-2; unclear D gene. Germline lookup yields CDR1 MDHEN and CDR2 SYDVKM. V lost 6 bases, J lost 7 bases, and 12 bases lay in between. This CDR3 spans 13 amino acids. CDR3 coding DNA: TGTGCCAGCAGCCCCAACCAGGTCGGGGAGCTGTTTTTT. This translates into CASSPNQVGELFF.